One and the same sample provided the 26 T cell receptor beta chains below, sequenced in a study of monozygotic twins with inflammatory bowel disease. TCRdb reanalyzed the 5' RACE reads, giving one entry per CDR3 protein sequence and no DNA. This sample's clone table lists about 300,000 distinct CDR3 sequences. Sequencing was performed on blood. These TCRs come from a human donor with ulcerative colitis or Crohn's disease, or a healthy co-twin of an affected twin (not recorded which).

The gene calls are TRBV19 and TRBJ2-2; the TRBD1 assignment by TCRdb is unverifiable without DNA. The CDR3 has 15 amino acids. Germline CDR1 and CDR2: LNHDA and SQIVND (reference sequence). The CDR3 loop is CASSRGTWNTGELFF.

The V and J genes are TRBV7-9 and TRBJ1-6; TCRdb picks TRBD1, but there is no DNA to check that call. This CDR3 has 15 residues. Germline lookup yields CDR1 SEHNR and CDR2 FQNEAQ (reference sequence). The CDR3 is CASSLAGQGSSPLHF. Based on the CDR3 plus reference TRBV7-9 and TRBJ1-6, the full variable domain is DTGVSQNPRHKITKRGQNVTFRCDPISEHNRLYWYRQTLGQGPEFLTYFQNEAQLEKSRLLSDRFSAERPKGSFSTLEIQRTEQGDSAMYLCASSLAGQGSSPLHFGNGTRLTVT.

V gene TRBV30 combines with J gene TRBJ1-1; with no DNA, the TCRdb D assignment of TRBD1 cannot be verified. Germline V gene sequence: CDR1 GTSNPN, CDR2 SVGIG (reference sequence). CDR3 length: 14 amino acids. The CDR3 loop is CAREGTSTILGAFF.

The chain links TRBV6-5 to TRBJ1-2; TCRdb's assignment of TRBD1 cannot be checked, as there is no DNA. The germline gives CDR1 MNHEY, CDR2 SVGAGI. The length of the CDR3 is 13 residues. The CDR3 spells CASRYNGQNGYTF.

The chain carries TRBV20-1 and TRBJ2-1; TCRdb indicates TRBD2, and absent DNA this call remains unverified. The CDR3 spans 12 residues. Germline-derived CDR1 and CDR2 are DFQATT and SNEGSKA (reference sequence). The CDR3 sequence is CSAPGLAGEQFF.

The V gene is TRBV6-5, the J gene TRBJ2-3. From germline, CDR1 is MNHEY and CDR2 SVGAGI. The CDR3 length is 16 residues. The CDR3 protein is CASSYQGQPRTDTQYF.

The gene calls are TRBV27 and TRBJ2-1; there is no DNA to check the TCRdb D call of TRBD2. The germline gives CDR1 MNHEY, CDR2 SMNVEV (reference sequence). The length of the CDR3 is 11 residues. The CDR3 here is CASYAAGEQFF.

The chain uses TRBV7-9 and TRBJ2-1; TCRdb proposes TRBD1, but this gene call is untestable without DNA. The CDR3 runs 12 residues. Germline V lookup: CDR1 SEHNR, CDR2 FQNEAQ (reference sequence). The CDR3 is CASSLRDNEQFF.

V is TRBV29-1 and J is TRBJ1-2. Germline V gene sequence: CDR1 SQVTM, CDR2 ANQGSEA. This CDR3 region has 12 residues. CDR3 sequence reads: CSVGGSGSGYTF.

V is TRBV5-1 and J is TRBJ2-3; no DNA is available, so the TRBD1 call from TCRdb remains unchecked. There are 14 residues in the CDR3. The germline gives CDR1 SGHRS, CDR2 YFSETQ. The CDR3 spells CASSLRPDRDTQYF.

The genes are TRBV10-3 and TRBJ2-1; the TCRdb D gene call, TRBD2, has no DNA to confirm it. Germline V gene sequence: CDR1 ENHRY, CDR2 SYGVKD. The CDR3 is 14 residues long. CDR3 sequence reads: CASQGLYSYNEQFF.

The chain couples TRBV25-1 to TRBJ1-3. The CDR3 covers 13 residues. Germline V lookup: CDR1 MGHDK, CDR2 SYGVNS. CDR3 sequence reads: CASRASSGNTIYF.

The chain carries TRBV6-2 or TRBV6-3 and TRBJ1-6; TCRdb proposes TRBD1, but this gene call is untestable without DNA. CDR3 length equals 13 residues. CDR1 and CDR2 (germline): MNHEY, SVGEGT. The CDR3 protein is CAGAQGAGSPLHF.

V and J are TRBV20-1 and TRBJ2-3; without DNA, the TCRdb call of TRBD2 cannot be checked. The CDR3 contains 14 residues. The germline V gene has CDR1 DFQATT and CDR2 SNEGSKA (reference sequence). CDR3 amino acids: CSASRDSQMDTQYF.

The chain has TRBV20-1 and TRBJ2-5; the D gene TCRdb calls, TRBD2, cannot be checked with no DNA. The CDR3 is made up of 15 amino acids. Germline V CDR1 and CDR2: DFQATT, SNEGSKA (reference sequence). CDR3 sequence: CSASTGGSGQETQYF.

The chain couples TRBV16 to TRBJ2-7; checking the TCRdb D call of TRBD1 is not possible without DNA. CDR3 size: 15 residues. From germline, CDR1 is KGHSY and CDR2 FQNENV. The CDR3 sequence: CASSPSVGGSYEQYF.

The rearrangement links TRBV27 to TRBJ2-1; no DNA is available, so the TRBD2 call from TCRdb remains unchecked. Germline values: CDR1 MNHEY, CDR2 SMNVEV (reference sequence). This CDR3 comprises 16 residues. CDR3 region: CASRGLAGSSYNEQFF.

V is TRBV7-6 and J is TRBJ2-2. Germline CDR1 SGHVS, CDR2 FNYEAQ. The CDR3 extends over 16 amino acids. The chain's CDR3 is CASSLESGRNTGELFF.

The rearrangement links TRBV11-2 to TRBJ2-2; there is no DNA to check the TCRdb D call of TRBD1. This CDR3 has 18 amino acids. CDR1 is SGHAT, CDR2 FQNNGV, per germline. The CDR3 loop reads CASSLDPGFLMGAGELFF.

The rearrangement joins TRBV7-2 to TRBJ2-5; as DNA is missing, the TRBD1 call by TCRdb cannot be tested. CDR3 size: 15 residues. Per germline, CDR1 SGHTA and CDR2 FQGNSA. CDR3 sequence reads: CASSPRQGARETQYF.

The V call is TRBV5-6, the J call TRBJ2-5; TCRdb calls TRBD2, which cannot be checked without DNA. This CDR3 is 16 amino acids long. CDR1 is SGHDT and CDR2 is YYEEEE in the germline V gene. The CDR3 is CASSLLTGEVKKTQYF.

The V call is TRBV15, the J call TRBJ2-1; TCRdb outputs TRBD1, but without DNA this stays unchecked. Germline assignment: CDR1 LNHNV and CDR2 YYDKDF (reference sequence). The CDR3 extends over 15 amino acids. The CDR3 spells CATSRGQGSYNEQFF.

The chain employs TRBV7-2 and TRBJ2-3; the TCRdb call, TRBD2, lacks DNA for checking. Germline V gene lookup returns CDR1 SGHTA and CDR2 FQGNSA. This CDR3 is built from 15 residues. The chain's CDR3 is CASSLRASTTDTQYF.

This chain connects TRBV6-2 or TRBV6-3 to TRBJ1-2. The CDR3 runs 12 residues. Per the germline V gene, CDR1 is MNHEY and CDR2 is SVGEGT. Here the CDR3 reads CASKGRAYGYTF.

The gene calls are TRBV18 and TRBJ2-5; the TRBD2 assignment by TCRdb is unverifiable without DNA. Germline lookup yields CDR1 KGHSH and CDR2 LQKENI. The CDR3 length is 15 residues. The CDR3 loop is CASSPPDYYRETQYF.

This sequence joins TRBV4-3 and TRBJ2-7; the TCRdb D gene call, TRBD1, has no DNA to confirm it. The CDR3 spans 17 residues. CDR1 and CDR2 (germline): LGHNA, YSLEER. CDR3: CASSQGTVIASPHEQYF.